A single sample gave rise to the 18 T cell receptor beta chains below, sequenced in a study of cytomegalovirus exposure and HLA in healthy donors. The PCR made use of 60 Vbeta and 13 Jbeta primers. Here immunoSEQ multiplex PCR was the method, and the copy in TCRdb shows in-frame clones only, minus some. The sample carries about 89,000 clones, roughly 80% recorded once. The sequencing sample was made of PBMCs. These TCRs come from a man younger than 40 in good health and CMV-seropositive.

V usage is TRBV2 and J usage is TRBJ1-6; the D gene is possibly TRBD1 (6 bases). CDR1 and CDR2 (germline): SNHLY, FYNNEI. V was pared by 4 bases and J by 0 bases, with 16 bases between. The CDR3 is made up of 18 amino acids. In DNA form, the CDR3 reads TGTGCCAGCAGTGCCGAGCGGGACAAGAGCTCCTATAATTCACCCCTCCACTTT. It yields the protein CASSAERDKSSYNSPLHF.

CDR3 sequence: CASSISTGGESGYTF. CDR3 DNA: TGTGCCAGTAGTATTTCGACAGGGGGGGAAAGTGGCTACACCTTC. The chain employs TRBV19 and TRBJ1-2; TRBD1 aligns across 9 bases. V gave up 3 bases and J gave up 7 bases; unmatched junction bases: 9. Germline CDR1 LNHDA, CDR2 SQIVND (reference sequence). The CDR3 consists of 15 residues.

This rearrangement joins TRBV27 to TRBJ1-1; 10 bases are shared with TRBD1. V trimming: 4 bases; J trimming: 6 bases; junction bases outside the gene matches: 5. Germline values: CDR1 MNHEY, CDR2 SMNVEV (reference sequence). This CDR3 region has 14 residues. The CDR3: CASSSGQGVAEAFF. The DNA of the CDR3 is TGTGCCAGCAGTTCCGGACAGGGGGTCGCTGAAGCTTTCTTT.

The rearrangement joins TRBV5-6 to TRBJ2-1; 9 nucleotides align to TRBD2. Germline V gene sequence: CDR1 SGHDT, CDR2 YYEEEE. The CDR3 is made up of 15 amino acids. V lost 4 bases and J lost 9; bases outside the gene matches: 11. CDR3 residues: CASSPAGGSGREQFF. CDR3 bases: TGTGCCAGCAGCCCCGCGGGGGGGTCCGGGCGTGAGCAGTTCTTC.

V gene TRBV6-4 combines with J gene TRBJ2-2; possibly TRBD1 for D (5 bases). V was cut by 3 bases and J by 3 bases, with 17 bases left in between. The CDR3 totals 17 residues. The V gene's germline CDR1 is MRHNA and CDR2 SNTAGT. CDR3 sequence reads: CASSEQMTVPYTGELFF. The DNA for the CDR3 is TGTGCCAGCAGTGAGCAAATGACAGTGCCTTACACCGGGGAGCTGTTTTTT.

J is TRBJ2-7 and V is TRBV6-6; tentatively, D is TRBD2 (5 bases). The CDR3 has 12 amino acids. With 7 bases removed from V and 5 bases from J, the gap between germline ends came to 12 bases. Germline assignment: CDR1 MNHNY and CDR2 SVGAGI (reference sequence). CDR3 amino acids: CASNRGRDEQYF. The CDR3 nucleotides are TGTGCCAGCAACCGGGGTCGGGACGAGCAGTACTTC.

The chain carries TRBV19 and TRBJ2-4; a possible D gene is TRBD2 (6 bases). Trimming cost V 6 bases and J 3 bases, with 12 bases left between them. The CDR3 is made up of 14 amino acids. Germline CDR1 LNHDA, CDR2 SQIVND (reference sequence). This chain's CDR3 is CASRDPEGKNIQYF. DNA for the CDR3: TGTGCCAGTAGGGACCCGGAGGGCAAAAACATTCAGTACTTC.

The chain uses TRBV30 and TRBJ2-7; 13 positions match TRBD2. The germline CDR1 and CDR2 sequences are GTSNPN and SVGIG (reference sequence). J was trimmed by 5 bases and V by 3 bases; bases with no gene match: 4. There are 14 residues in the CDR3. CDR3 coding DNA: TGTGCCTGGAGGGGACTAGCGGGGTTTCACGAGCAGTACTTC. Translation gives CAWRGLAGFHEQYF.

Here the CDR3 DNA reads TGTGCCTGGAGTCACCGGGACAGGGGGCGGGAAAAACTGTTTTTT. This gives the protein CAWSHRDRGREKLFF. This chain links TRBV30 with TRBJ1-4; TRBD1 matches 12 bases. V was pared by 2 bases and J by 8 bases, with 6 bases of the junction left unmatched. The CDR3 has 15 residues. Germline CDR1 reads GTSNPN; CDR2 reads SVGIG (reference sequence).

For the CDR3, the DNA is TGTGCCAGCAGCCCACGACTAGCGGGGAGAAATGAGCAGTTCTTC. This codes for CASSPRLAGRNEQFF. This chain uses TRBV9 with TRBJ2-1; 11 bases align to TRBD2. The CDR3 length is 15 residues. From germline, CDR1 is SGDLS and CDR2 YYNGEE. J was trimmed by 7 bases and V by 4 bases; bases with no gene match: 7.

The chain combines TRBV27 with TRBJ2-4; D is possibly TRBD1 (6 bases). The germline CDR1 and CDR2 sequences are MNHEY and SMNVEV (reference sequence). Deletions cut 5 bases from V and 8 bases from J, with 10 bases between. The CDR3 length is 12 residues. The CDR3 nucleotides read TGTGCCAGCAGTCCACAGGGATACATTCAGTACTTC. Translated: CASSPQGYIQYF.

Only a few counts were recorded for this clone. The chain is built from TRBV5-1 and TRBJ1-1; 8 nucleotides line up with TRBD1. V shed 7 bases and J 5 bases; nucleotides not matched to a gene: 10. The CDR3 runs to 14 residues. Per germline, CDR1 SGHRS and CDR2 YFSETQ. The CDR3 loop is CASAEGQGGTEAFF. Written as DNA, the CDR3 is TGCGCCAGCGCGGAAGGACAGGGCGGGACTGAAGCTTTCTTT. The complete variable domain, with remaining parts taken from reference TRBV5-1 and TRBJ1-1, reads KAGVTQTPRYLIKTRGQQVTLSCSPISGHRSVSWYQQTPGQGLQFLFEYFSETQRNKGNFPGRFSGRQFSNSRSEMNVSTLELGDSALYLCASAEGQGGTEAFFGQGTRLTVV.

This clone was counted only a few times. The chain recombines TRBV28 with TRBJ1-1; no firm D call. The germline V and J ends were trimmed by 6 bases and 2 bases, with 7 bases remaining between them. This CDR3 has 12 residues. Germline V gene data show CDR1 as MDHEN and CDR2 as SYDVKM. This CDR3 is CASSTENTEAFF. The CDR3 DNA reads TGTGCCAGCAGCACAGAAAACACTGAAGCTTTCTTT. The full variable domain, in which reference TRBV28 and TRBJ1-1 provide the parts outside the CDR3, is DVKVTQSSRYLVKRTGEKVFLECVQDMDHENMFWYRQDPGLGLRLIYFSYDVKMKEKGDIPEGYSVSREKKERFSLILESASTNQTSMYLCASSTENTEAFFGQGTRLTVV.

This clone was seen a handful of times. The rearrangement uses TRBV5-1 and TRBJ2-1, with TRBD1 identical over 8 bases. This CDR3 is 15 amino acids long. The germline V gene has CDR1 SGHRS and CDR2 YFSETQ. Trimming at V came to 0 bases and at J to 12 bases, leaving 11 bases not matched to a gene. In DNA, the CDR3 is TGCGCCAGCAGCTTGGCAGGACAGGGTGGAGGGGGGCAGTTCTTC. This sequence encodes CASSLAGQGGGGQFF. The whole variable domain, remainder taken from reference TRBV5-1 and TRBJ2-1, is KAGVTQTPRYLIKTRGQQVTLSCSPISGHRSVSWYQQTPGQGLQFLFEYFSETQRNKGNFPGRFSGRQFSNSRSEMNVSTLELGDSALYLCASSLAGQGGGGQFFGPGTRLTVL.

The CDR3: CASSPGLAGGAYEQFF. The CDR3 DNA reads as TGCGCCAGCAGCCCGGGACTAGCGGGGGGGGCCTATGAGCAGTTCTTC. The genes are TRBV5-1 and TRBJ2-1; 16 nucleotides line up with TRBD2. The CDR3 extends over 16 amino acids. With V trimmed by 4 bases and J by 8 bases, 6 bases remained unmatched. CDR1 SGHRS and CDR2 YFSETQ come from the germline V gene.

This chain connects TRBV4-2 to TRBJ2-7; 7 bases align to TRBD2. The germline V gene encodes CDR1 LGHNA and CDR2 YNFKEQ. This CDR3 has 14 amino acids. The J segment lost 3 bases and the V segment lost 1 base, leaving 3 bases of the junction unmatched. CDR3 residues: CASSQGPGGYEQYF. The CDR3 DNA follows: TGTGCCAGCAGCCAAGGTCCGGGGGGCTACGAGCAGTACTTC.

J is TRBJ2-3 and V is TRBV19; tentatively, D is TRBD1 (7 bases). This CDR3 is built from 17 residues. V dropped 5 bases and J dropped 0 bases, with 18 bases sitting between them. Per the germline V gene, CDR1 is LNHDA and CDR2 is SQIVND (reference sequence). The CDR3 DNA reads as TGTGCCAGTAGTCAGGGGGGCTACATGTCGAGCACAGATACGCAGTATTTT. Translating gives CASSQGGYMSSTDTQYF.

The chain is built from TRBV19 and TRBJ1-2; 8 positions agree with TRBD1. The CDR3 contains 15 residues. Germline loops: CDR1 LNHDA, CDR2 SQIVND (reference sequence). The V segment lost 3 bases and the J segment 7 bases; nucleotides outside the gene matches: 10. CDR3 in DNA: TGTGCCAGTAGTATTGGGGCAGGGGGCGTGGTTGGCTACACCTTC. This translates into CASSIGAGGVVGYTF. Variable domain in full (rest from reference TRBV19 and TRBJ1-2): DGGITQSPKYLFRKEGQNVTLSCEQNLNHDAMYWYRQDPGQGLRLIYYSQIVNDFQKGDIAEGYSVSREKKESFPLTVTSAQKNPTAFYLCASSIGAGGVVGYTFGSGTRLTVV.